This T cell receptor beta chain is from a study of T cells in Graves' hyperthyroidism and ophthalmopathy. Whole-study results and caveats: Most clonotypes expanded in the thyroid (above 0.001) were also present in blood. The model identified upcoming ophthalmopathy a median approximately 6.4 months ahead of onset.

The source material, RNA transcripts, was used to amplify TCR beta CDR3 regions. A first-round RT-PCR of the TCR CDR3 used the HTBI primer set. MiXCR, applied by TCRdb to the multiplex PCR reads, yields one record per CDR3 protein. The data hold approximately 400,000 distinct CDR3 sequences, with about an eighth observed a single time. This clonotype was counted a few times. Its antigen is still unknown. The germline CDR1 and CDR2 sequences are SQVTM and ANQGSEA. Trimming shortened V by 5 bases and J by 4 bases, and 12 bases separated the two germline ends. CDR3 length: 13 amino acids. Patients were excluded for uncontrolled infection, other autoimmune disease, pregnancy or lactation. In making diagnoses, clinical symptoms, serum thyroxine and TRAb, thyroid ultrasound and orbital computed tomography were all used.

This clonotype was sampled from a man in his fifties or sixties with Graves' ophthalmopathy. The J gene is TRBJ1-5, the V gene TRBV29-1; D is undetermined. The sequencing input was blood. Here the CDR3 reads CSVLIRGNQPQHF. DNA of the CDR3: TGCAGCGTTCTAATCCGGGGAAATCAGCCCCAGCATTTT.